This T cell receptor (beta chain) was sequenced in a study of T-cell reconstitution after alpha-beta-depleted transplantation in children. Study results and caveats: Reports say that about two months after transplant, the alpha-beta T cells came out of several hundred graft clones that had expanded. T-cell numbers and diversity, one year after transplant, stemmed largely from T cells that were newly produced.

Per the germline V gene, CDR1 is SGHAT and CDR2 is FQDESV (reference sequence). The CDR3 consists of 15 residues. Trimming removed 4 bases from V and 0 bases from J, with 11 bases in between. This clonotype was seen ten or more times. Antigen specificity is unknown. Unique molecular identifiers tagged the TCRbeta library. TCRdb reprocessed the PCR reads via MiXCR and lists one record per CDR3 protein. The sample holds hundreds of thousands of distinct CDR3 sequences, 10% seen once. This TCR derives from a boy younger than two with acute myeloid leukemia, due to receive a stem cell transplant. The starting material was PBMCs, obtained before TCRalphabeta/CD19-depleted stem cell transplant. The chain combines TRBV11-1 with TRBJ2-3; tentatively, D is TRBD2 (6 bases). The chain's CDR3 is CASSSRGSSTDTQYF. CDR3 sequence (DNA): TGTGCCAGCAGCTCCCGGGGGTCTAGCACAGATACGCAGTATTTT. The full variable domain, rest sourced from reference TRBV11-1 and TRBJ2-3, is EAEVAQSPRYKITEKSQAVAFWCDPISGHATLYWYRQILGQGPELLVQFQDESVVDDSQLPKDRFSAERLKGVDSTLKIQPAELGDSAMYLCASSSRGSSTDTQYFGPGTRLTVL.